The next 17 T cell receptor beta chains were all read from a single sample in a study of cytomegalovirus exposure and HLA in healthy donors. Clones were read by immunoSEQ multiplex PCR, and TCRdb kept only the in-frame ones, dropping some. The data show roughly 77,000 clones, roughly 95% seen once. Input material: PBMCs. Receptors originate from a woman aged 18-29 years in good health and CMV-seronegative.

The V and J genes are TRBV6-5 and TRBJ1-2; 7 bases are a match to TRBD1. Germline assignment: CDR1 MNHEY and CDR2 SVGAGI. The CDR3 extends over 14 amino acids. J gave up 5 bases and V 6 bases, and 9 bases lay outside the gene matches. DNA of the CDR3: TGTGCCAGCAGATCCGGACAGGATGTTTATGGCTACACCTTC. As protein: CASRSGQDVYGYTF.

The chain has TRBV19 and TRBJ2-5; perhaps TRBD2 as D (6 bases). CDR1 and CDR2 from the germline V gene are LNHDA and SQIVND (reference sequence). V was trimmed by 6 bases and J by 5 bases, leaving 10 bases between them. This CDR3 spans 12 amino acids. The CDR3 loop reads CASSHRGETQYF. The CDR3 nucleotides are TGTGCCAGTAGCCACCGGGGGGAGACCCAGTACTTC.

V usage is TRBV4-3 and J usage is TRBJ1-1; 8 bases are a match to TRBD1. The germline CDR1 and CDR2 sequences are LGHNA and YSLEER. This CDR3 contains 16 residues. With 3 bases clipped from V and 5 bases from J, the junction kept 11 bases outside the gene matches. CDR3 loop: CASSHPLNRGGTEAFF. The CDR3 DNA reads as TGCGCCAGCAGCCACCCCCTCAACAGGGGGGGGACTGAAGCTTTCTTT.

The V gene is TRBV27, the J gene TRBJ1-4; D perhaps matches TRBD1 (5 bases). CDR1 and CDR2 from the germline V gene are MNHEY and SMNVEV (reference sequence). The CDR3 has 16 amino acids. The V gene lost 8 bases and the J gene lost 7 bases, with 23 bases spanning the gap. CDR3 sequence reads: CASRSLGGGGVEKLFF. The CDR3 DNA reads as TGTGCCAGCCGTTCCCTAGGTGGTGGGGGGGTTGAAAAACTGTTTTTT. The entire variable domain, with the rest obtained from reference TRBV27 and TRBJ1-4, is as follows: EAQVTQNPRYLITVTGKKLTVTCSQNMNHEYMSWYRQDPGLGLRQIYYSMNVEVTDKGDVPEGYKVSRKEKRNFPLILESPSPNQTSLYFCASRSLGGGGVEKLFFGSGTQLSVL.

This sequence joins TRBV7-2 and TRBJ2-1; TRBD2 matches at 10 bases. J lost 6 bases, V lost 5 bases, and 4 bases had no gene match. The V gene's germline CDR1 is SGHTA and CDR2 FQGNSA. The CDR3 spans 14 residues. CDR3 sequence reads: CASSPGLAANEQFF. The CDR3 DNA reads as TGTGCCAGCAGCCCAGGACTAGCGGCCAATGAGCAGTTCTTC. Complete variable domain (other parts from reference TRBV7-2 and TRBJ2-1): GAGVSQSPSNKVTEKGKDVELRCDPISGHTALYWYRQSLGQGLEFLIYFQGNSAPDKSGLPSDRFSAERTGGSVSTLTIQRTQQEDSAVYLCASSPGLAANEQFFGPGTRLTVL.

CDR3 residues: CASSVGLGGELFF. The CDR3 DNA reads TGTGCCAGCAGCGTGGGACTTGGCGGGGAGCTGTTTTTT. V usage is TRBV9 and J usage is TRBJ2-2; D perhaps matches TRBD2 (6 bases). The germline V and J ends were trimmed by 2 bases and 7 bases, with 9 bases remaining between them. Germline values: CDR1 SGDLS, CDR2 YYNGEE. This CDR3 contains 13 residues.

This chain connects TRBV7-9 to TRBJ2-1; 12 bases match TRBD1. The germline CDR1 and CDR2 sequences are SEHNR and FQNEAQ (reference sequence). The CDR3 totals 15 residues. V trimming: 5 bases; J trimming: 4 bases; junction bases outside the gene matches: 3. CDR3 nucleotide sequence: TGTGCCAGCAGCGGGACAGGGGGCCGATACAATGAGCAGTTCTTC. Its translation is CASSGTGGRYNEQFF.

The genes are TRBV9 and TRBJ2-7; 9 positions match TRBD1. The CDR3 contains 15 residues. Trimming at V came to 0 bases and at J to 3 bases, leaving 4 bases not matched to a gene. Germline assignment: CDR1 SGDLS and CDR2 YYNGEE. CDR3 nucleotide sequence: TGTGCCAGCAGCGTAGCCCCGGGACAGGGCTACGAGCAGTACTTC. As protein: CASSVAPGQGYEQYF. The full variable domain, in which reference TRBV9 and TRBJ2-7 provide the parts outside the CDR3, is DSGVTQTPKHLITATGQRVTLRCSPRSGDLSVYWYQQSLDQGLQFLIQYYNGEERAKGNILERFSAQQFPDLHSELNLSSLELGDSALYFCASSVAPGQGYEQYFGPGTRLTVT.

The CDR3 here is CASSFPPPRTVNEKLFF. The CDR3 DNA reads TGTGCCAGCAGTTTCCCCCCACCGCGGACAGTTAATGAAAAACTGTTTTTT. The rearrangement joins TRBV28 to TRBJ1-4; perhaps TRBD1 as D (6 bases). This CDR3 comprises 17 residues. In germline, CDR1 is MDHEN, CDR2 SYDVKM. V lost 3 bases to trimming and J lost 4 bases, with 18 bases between them. Drawing the rest from reference TRBV28 and TRBJ1-4, the complete variable domain is DVKVTQSSRYLVKRTGEKVFLECVQDMDHENMFWYRQDPGLGLRLIYFSYDVKMKEKGDIPEGYSVSREKKERFSLILESASTNQTSMYLCASSFPPPRTVNEKLFFGSGTQLSVL.

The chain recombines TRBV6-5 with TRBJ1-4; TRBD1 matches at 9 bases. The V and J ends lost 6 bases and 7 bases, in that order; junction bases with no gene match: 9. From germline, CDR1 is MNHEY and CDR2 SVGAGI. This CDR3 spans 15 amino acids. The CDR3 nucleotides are TGTGCCAGCAGCGACTCCGGGACAGGGCGTGAAAAACTGTTTTTT. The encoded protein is CASSDSGTGREKLFF.

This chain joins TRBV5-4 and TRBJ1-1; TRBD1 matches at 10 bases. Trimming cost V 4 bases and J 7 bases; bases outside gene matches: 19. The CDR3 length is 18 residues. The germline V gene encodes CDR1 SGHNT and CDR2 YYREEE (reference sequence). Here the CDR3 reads CASSSIGDRGPLTYEAFF. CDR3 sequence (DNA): TGTGCCAGCAGCAGTATAGGAGACAGGGGGCCACTCACTTATGAAGCTTTCTTT.

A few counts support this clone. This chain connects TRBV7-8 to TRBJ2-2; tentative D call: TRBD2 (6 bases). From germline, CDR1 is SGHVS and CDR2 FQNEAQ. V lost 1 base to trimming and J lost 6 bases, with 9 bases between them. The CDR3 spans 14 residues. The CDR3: CASSLDGSAGELFF. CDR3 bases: TGTGCCAGCAGCTTAGACGGGAGCGCCGGGGAGCTGTTTTTT.

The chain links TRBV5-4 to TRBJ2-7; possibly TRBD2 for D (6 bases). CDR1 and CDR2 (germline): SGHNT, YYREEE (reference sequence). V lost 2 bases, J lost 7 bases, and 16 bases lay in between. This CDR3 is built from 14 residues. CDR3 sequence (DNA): TGTGCCAGCAGCTTTGGATCTAGTGGGAGGGAGCAGTACTTC. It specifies CASSFGSSGREQYF.

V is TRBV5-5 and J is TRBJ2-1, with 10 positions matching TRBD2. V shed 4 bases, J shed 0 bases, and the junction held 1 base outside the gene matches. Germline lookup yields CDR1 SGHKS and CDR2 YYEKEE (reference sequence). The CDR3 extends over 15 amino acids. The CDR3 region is CASSLAGVSYNEQFF. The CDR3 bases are TGTGCCAGCAGCCTAGCGGGAGTCTCCTACAATGAGCAGTTCTTC.

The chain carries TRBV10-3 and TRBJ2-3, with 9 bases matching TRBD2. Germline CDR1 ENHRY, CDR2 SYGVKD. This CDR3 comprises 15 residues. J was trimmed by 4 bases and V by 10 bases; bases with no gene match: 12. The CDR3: CATAYDSGGADTQYF. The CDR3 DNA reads TGTGCCACAGCCTATGATAGCGGGGGTGCAGATACGCAGTATTTT.

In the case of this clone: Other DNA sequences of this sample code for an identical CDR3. CDR3 region: CATSRDGTVGAFF. The CDR3 DNA reads as TGTGCCACCAGCAGAGATGGAACAGTAGGAGCTTTCTTT. J is TRBJ1-1 and V is TRBV15, with no clear D. V was trimmed by 0 bases and J by 10 bases, leaving 12 bases between them. The CDR3 contains 13 residues. Per the germline V gene, CDR1 is LNHNV and CDR2 is YYDKDF (reference sequence). Complete variable domain (other parts from reference TRBV15 and TRBJ1-1): DAMVIQNPRYQVTQFGKPVTLSCSQTLNHNVMYWYQQKSSQAPKLLFHYYDKDFNNEADTPDNFQSRRPNTSFCFLDIRSPGLGDTAMYLCATSRDGTVGAFFGQGTRLTVV.

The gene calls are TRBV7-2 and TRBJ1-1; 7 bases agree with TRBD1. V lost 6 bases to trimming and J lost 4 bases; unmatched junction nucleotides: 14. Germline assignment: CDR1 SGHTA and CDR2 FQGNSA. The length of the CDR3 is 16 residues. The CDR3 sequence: CASRQQGSVGGTEAFF. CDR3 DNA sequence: TGTGCCAGCAGACAACAGGGGTCTGTGGGCGGCACTGAAGCTTTCTTT.